Described below is a single TCR beta chain sequence and its context. Its matching antigen is unknown. The entry originates in a study of blood T cells in healthy people across ages. Study results and limitations: Because sorting was not performed, PBMCs prevented conclusive naive versus antigen-experienced comparison. Across the age range, TCR beta diversity per million T cells fell in a roughly linear way.

Healthy individuals of Caucasian origin from Russia, aged about 6 to 90, served as donors. A sample-barcoded 5' primer and a J-beta primer mix were used in a second PCR of roughly 6 to 11 cycles. Every cDNA molecule carried a tag from a template-switch adaptor bearing 12 random nucleotides. TCRdb reprocessed the 5' RACE reads with MiXCR, giving one entry per CDR3 protein. The data hold almost 1 million distinct CDR3 sequences, with 51% observed a single time. CDR3 size: 17 residues. Trimming cost V 0 bases and J 11 bases, with 28 bases left between them. The germline V gene has CDR1 DFQATT and CDR2 SNEGSKA (reference sequence).

This chain links TRBV20-1 with TRBJ2-5, with D perhaps matching TRBD2 (6 bases). The TCR sequence derives from an older woman in good health. Material: blood. The CDR3 DNA reads TGCAGTGCTAGAGATGGGGTTGGCGGGACTCGTTACAATGAGCAGTACTTC. Translation: CSARDGVGGTRYNEQYF.